A single T cell receptor beta chain is shown here with its context. What it binds is unknown. This sample is drawn from a study of CD8 T cells in ankylosing spondylitis. V was shortened by 5 bases and J by 10 bases, with 21 bases between the two germline ends. This CDR3 is built from 16 residues. Looked up from germline, CDR1 is SGHNT and CDR2 is YENEEA. General study findings and limits: The clones that were linked to disease were reported to be significantly enriched in matched synovial fluid samples from ankylosing spondylitis patients. Eight or nine highly homologous variants formed a TCR beta motif that appeared characteristic of ankylosing spondylitis blood. Prior literature has documented some motif variants in synovial fluid and blood from reactive arthritis.

Libraries of TCR beta came from quantitative 5'-RACE with molecular barcodes. TCRdb reprocessed the 5' RACE reads with MiXCR, giving one entry per CDR3 protein. The sample shows around 150,000 distinct CDR3 sequences, around a third of them seen only once. The source material was synovial fluid, either unsorted or a sorted T cell fraction (not recorded which). The receptor was derived from a male donor with ankylosing spondylitis. The chain uses TRBV11-3 and TRBJ1-6; D is possibly TRBD1 (5 bases). CDR3 protein: CASSPSAGGLISPLHF. Here the CDR3 DNA reads TGTGCCAGCAGCCCATCGGCCGGGGGTTTAATCTCACCCCTCCACTTT. The complete variable domain, with remaining parts taken from reference TRBV11-3 and TRBJ1-6, reads EAGVVQSPRYKIIEKKQPVAFWCNPISGHNTLYWYLQNLGQGPELLIRYENEEAVDDSQLPKDRFSAERLKGVDSTLKIQPAELGDSAVYLCASSPSAGGLISPLHFGNGTRLTVT.